This TCR beta chain comes out of a study of CD8 T cells in ankylosing spondylitis. General study results and limits: Certain motif variants had earlier appeared in reactive arthritis synovial fluid and blood. A TCR beta motif of 7 to 9 highly homologous variants seemed to mark ankylosing spondylitis blood. Matched ankylosing spondylitis synovial fluid reportedly showed significant enrichment of disease-linked clones.

TCR beta libraries were made by quantitative 5'-RACE with molecular barcodes. TCRdb independently ran MiXCR on the 5' RACE reads; one entry per CDR3 protein. The sample includes under 250,000 distinct CDR3 sequences, 9.5% to 12% of them seen just once. Notes on this clonotype: Its matching antigen is unknown.

Germline CDR1 SEHNR, CDR2 FQNEAQ (reference sequence). The CDR3 runs to 14 residues. Trimming cost V 6 bases and J 9 bases; bases outside gene matches: 13. The sequenced sample was blood, either unsorted or a sorted T cell fraction (not recorded which). The source is a male donor with ankylosing spondylitis or in good health (not recorded which). This chain uses TRBV7-9 with TRBJ1-2; 7 nucleotides agree with TRBD1. The CDR3, as DNA: TGTGCCAGCAGATTTGAATACACAGGGGCGCGCTACACCTTC. Amino acids: CASRFEYTGARYTF.